Reported below is one T cell receptor beta chain. This sample was included in a study of blood T cell repertoires in COVID-19. Produced via immunoSEQ multiplex PCR; TCRdb's table is partial and in-frame only. The sample includes some 180,000 clones, 81% of them seen just once. CDR1 and CDR2 from the germline V gene are MNHEY and SVGEGT. The CDR3 is 13 amino acids. V was pared by 5 bases and J by 8 bases, with 15 bases between. V and J are TRBV6-2 or TRBV6-3 and TRBJ1-1; possibly TRBD1 for D (5 bases). The specimen was peripheral blood. This TCR derives from a woman aged 40 to 50 with COVID-19, enrolled during active disease. CDR3 coding DNA: TGTGCCAGCAGTCTAGGGGCCGTCGCCGAAGCTTTCTTT. This encodes CASSLGAVAEAFF.